The 17 T cell receptor beta chains given below trace back to one sample, sequenced in a study of T cell clusters in autoimmune cytopenias. Some 39,000 genome equivalents of blood DNA were amplified for TRB. TRB rearrangements were amplified by touch-down multiplex PCR with mixed TRB-A/B primers. TCRdb derives one entry per CDR3 protein from the multiplex PCR reads, leaving out DNA. The specimen's table records approximately 10,000 distinct CDR3 sequences. The sequenced material came from peripheral blood. All receptors derive from a human donor with an autoimmune cytopenia or autoimmune hepatitis (not recorded which).

This clonotype counts as medium-sized (0.01 to 0.1%) by frequency. The chain has TRBV27 and TRBJ2-1; TCRdb gives TRBD2 as the D gene, but with no DNA this cannot be confirmed. The CDR3 has 13 residues. In germline, CDR1 is MNHEY, CDR2 SMNVEV (reference sequence). The chain's CDR3 is CAIGTSWAGEQFF.

The chain has TRBV10-3 and TRBJ2-3; the D gene TCRdb calls, TRBD2, cannot be checked with no DNA. This CDR3 has 19 amino acids. Germline CDR1 and CDR2: ENHRY and SYGVKD. CDR3 sequence: CAISESGIRLAGGQDTQYF.

By frequency, this clonotype is medium-sized. V is TRBV29-1 and J is TRBJ2-1; TCRdb selects TRBD2, and the lack of DNA leaves this call unchecked. Germline CDR1 and CDR2: SQVTM and ANQGSEA. The CDR3 contains 15 residues. The CDR3 spells CSVVTTSGSHNEQFF.

This rearrangement joins TRBV6-1 to TRBJ2-5; with no DNA, the TCRdb D assignment of TRBD2 cannot be verified. This CDR3 comprises 13 residues. Germline loops: CDR1 MNHNS, CDR2 SASEGT. CDR3: CASSRGLEETQYF.

V is TRBV18 and J is TRBJ1-1. Germline values: CDR1 KGHSH, CDR2 LQKENI. The length of the CDR3 is 12 residues. The CDR3 protein is CASSPPGPEAFF.

Its frequency marks this clonotype as medium-sized (0.01 to 0.1%). This rearrangement joins TRBV19 to TRBJ1-4; checking the TCRdb D call of TRBD1 is not possible without DNA. The CDR3 runs 15 residues. Germline values: CDR1 LNHDA, CDR2 SQIVND (reference sequence). The CDR3 loop is CASSAPTGGNEKLFF.

This clonotype is deemed medium-sized by its frequency. The genes are TRBV27 and TRBJ2-7. The CDR3 is 14 residues long. Looked up from germline, CDR1 is MNHEY and CDR2 is SMNVEV (reference sequence). This CDR3 reads CASSWSAGAYEQYF.

The CDR3 loop is CASRLINEKLFF. V and J are TRBV19 and TRBJ1-4. This CDR3 has 12 residues. The germline CDR1 and CDR2 sequences are LNHDA and SQIVND (reference sequence).

V and J are TRBV19 and TRBJ2-5; TCRdb's assignment of TRBD2 cannot be checked, as there is no DNA. This CDR3 contains 15 residues. Germline values: CDR1 LNHDA, CDR2 SQIVND (reference sequence). This CDR3 is CASSMTSGPQETQYF.

This chain connects TRBV12-3 or TRBV12-4 to TRBJ1-1; no DNA is available, so the TRBD1 call from TCRdb remains unchecked. The CDR3 spans 13 residues. The CDR3 region is CASTRAMNTEAFF.

The V gene is TRBV12-3 or TRBV12-4, the J gene TRBJ2-7; TCRdb proposes TRBD2, but this gene call is untestable without DNA. The CDR3 length is 14 residues. The CDR3 region is CASSAFLADYEQYF.

The rearrangement uses TRBV7-2 and TRBJ2-7. Germline-derived CDR1 and CDR2 are SGHTA and FQGNSA. The CDR3 runs to 13 residues. The CDR3 protein is CASSSTSGYEQYF.

The chain has TRBV5-6 and TRBJ1-1; the D call of TRBD1 rests on TCRdb alone, since no DNA is present to check it. From germline, CDR1 is SGHDT and CDR2 YYEEEE. The CDR3 is made up of 12 amino acids. CDR3 protein: CASSLGPIEAFF.

The chain uses TRBV20-1 and TRBJ1-5; there is no DNA to check the TCRdb D call of TRBD1. Germline CDR1 reads DFQATT; CDR2 reads SNEGSKA (reference sequence). The CDR3 has 12 amino acids. CDR3 residues: CSAGQPNQPQHF.

V gene TRBV27 combines with J gene TRBJ2-3; TCRdb outputs TRBD2, but without DNA this stays unchecked. CDR1 MNHEY and CDR2 SMNVEV come from the germline V gene (reference sequence). The CDR3 runs to 14 residues. CDR3 sequence reads: CASSLEGGTDTQYF.

This clonotype shows up as medium-sized (0.01 to 0.1%) by frequency. CDR3 sequence: CASSSQPIRSTVLLGIMNEQFF. The chain links TRBV19 to TRBJ2-1; the TRBD1 assignment by TCRdb is unverifiable without DNA. Germline lookup yields CDR1 LNHDA and CDR2 SQIVND (reference sequence). The CDR3 totals 22 residues.

According to its frequency, this clonotype is medium-sized. V and J are TRBV19 and TRBJ2-7; absent DNA, TCRdb's TRBD2 call cannot be checked. CDR3 size: 14 residues. The germline V gene encodes CDR1 LNHDA and CDR2 SQIVND (reference sequence). The CDR3 here is CASSIAGTPGEQYF.